The 13 T cell receptor beta chains given below trace back to one sample, sequenced in a study of CD8 T cells in Susac syndrome. It was with random hexamers that roughly 0.45 to 1 ug RNA was reverse transcribed. TCRdb re-derived calls from the immunoSEQ multiplex PCR reads in MiXCR, one entry per CDR3 protein. This sample yields about 400,000 distinct CDR3 sequences, of which around 85% are seen a single time; 0.12% belongs to the top ten. The sample consisted of CD8+ T cells from PBMCs. Receptors originate from a human donor with multiple sclerosis.

V is TRBV5-6 and J is TRBJ2-1; a possible D gene is TRBD2 (6 bases). The CDR3 has 15 amino acids. The V end was cut by 2 bases, the J end by 2 bases, with 11 bases between. Germline V lookup: CDR1 SGHDT, CDR2 YYEEEE. Here the CDR3 DNA reads TGTGCCAGCAGCTTAGGACGGGGGACCTACAATGAGCAGTTCTTC. It codes for CASSLGRGTYNEQFF. The variable domain in full, with the rest retrieved from reference TRBV5-6 and TRBJ2-1, is DAGVTQSPTHLIKTRGQQVTLRCSPKSGHDTVSWYQQALGQGPQFIFQYYEEEERQRGNFPDRFSGHQFPNYSSELNVNALLLGDSALYLCASSLGRGTYNEQFFGPGTRLTVL.

The genes are TRBV5-6 and TRBJ2-2; D unresolved. The CDR3 has 16 amino acids. V was cut by 4 bases and J by 2 bases, with 15 bases left in between. In germline, CDR1 is SGHDT, CDR2 YYEEEE. The CDR3 DNA is TGTGCCAGCAGCCCGCGCTTAGCAGTAAACACCGGGGAGCTGTTTTTT. Its translation: CASSPRLAVNTGELFF. The complete variable domain, with remaining parts taken from reference TRBV5-6 and TRBJ2-2, reads DAGVTQSPTHLIKTRGQQVTLRCSPKSGHDTVSWYQQALGQGPQFIFQYYEEEERQRGNFPDRFSGHQFPNYSSELNVNALLLGDSALYLCASSPRLAVNTGELFFGEGSRLTVL.

J is TRBJ2-7 and V is TRBV30; 10 bases are shared with TRBD2. The CDR3 covers 14 residues. The V and J ends lost 3 bases and 0 bases, in that order; junction bases with no gene match: 2. Germline assignment: CDR1 GTSNPN and CDR2 SVGIG (reference sequence). The CDR3 DNA sequence: TGTGCCTGGAGAGGACTAGCGGACTCCTACGAGCAGTACTTC. This codes for CAWRGLADSYEQYF.

The V gene is TRBV6-5, the J gene TRBJ2-7, with D uncertain. V was cut by 0 bases and J by 3 bases, with 12 bases left in between. From germline, CDR1 is MNHEY and CDR2 SVGAGI. This CDR3 region has 15 residues. In DNA, the CDR3 is TGTGCCAGCAGTTACTCTCTAATCTCGGACTACGAGCAGTACTTC. It yields the protein CASSYSLISDYEQYF.

The chain uses TRBV4-1 and TRBJ2-2, with no clear D. Between the trimmed V and J ends, which lost 1 base and 6 bases, there was a span of 15 bases. In germline, CDR1 is MGHRA, CDR2 YSYEKL. The CDR3 runs 16 residues. In nucleotides, the CDR3 is TGCGCCAGCAGCCAAGTCTTGGCCTCAACGGCCGGGGAGCTGTTTTTT. This sequence encodes CASSQVLASTAGELFF.

The gene calls are TRBV10-3 and TRBJ2-1, with 8 bases identical to TRBD2. The CDR3 runs 12 residues. V dropped 9 bases and J dropped 4; count of bases not matched to a gene: 2. CDR1 ENHRY and CDR2 SYGVKD come from the germline V gene. The CDR3 region has the DNA TGTGCCATGACTAGCGAGTACAATGAGCAGTTCTTC. Translating gives CAMTSEYNEQFF.

This chain links TRBV6-1 with TRBJ1-2; possibly TRBD1 for D (5 bases). Trimming removed 3 bases from V and 5 bases from J, with 10 bases in between. The CDR3 sequence is 13 residues long. The germline V gene has CDR1 MNHNS and CDR2 SASEGT. CDR3 in DNA: TGTGCCAGCAGTGAGTCGGAGGGGTATGGCTACACCTTC. Amino acid sequence: CASSESEGYGYTF.

The gene calls are TRBV14 and TRBJ1-2; no definite D call. Deletions cut 6 bases from V and 4 bases from J, with 12 bases between. The CDR3 sequence is 13 residues long. Germline CDR1 reads SGHDN; CDR2 reads FVKESK. The CDR3 sequence: CASRESGVYGYTF. As DNA, the CDR3 is TGTGCCAGCAGGGAGTCCGGAGTCTATGGCTACACCTTC.

J is TRBJ2-3 and V is TRBV9; a weak D match, TRBD2 (6 bases). This CDR3 is 15 amino acids long. Looked up from germline, CDR1 is SGDLS and CDR2 is YYNGEE. V shed 2 bases and J shed 4 bases, with 14 bases lying between them. Written as DNA, the CDR3 is TGTGCCAGCAGCGTCAGTCGACTAGGGGCAGATACGCAGTATTTT. Translation gives CASSVSRLGADTQYF.

V usage is TRBV6-1 and J usage is TRBJ1-1; D uncertain. V lost 4 bases and J 1 base, leaving 13 bases between the germline ends. The CDR3 has 15 residues. Per the germline V gene, CDR1 is MNHNS and CDR2 is SASEGT. As DNA, the CDR3 is TGTGCCAGCAGTGCCTCTTTACCGGAGAACACTGAAGCTTTCTTT. This encodes CASSASLPENTEAFF.

The V and J genes are TRBV6-4 and TRBJ1-4; TRBD1 matches 9 bases. The V gene's germline CDR1 is MRHNA and CDR2 SNTAGT. Trimming cost V 5 bases and J 5 bases; bases outside gene matches: 6. This CDR3 has 15 amino acids. The CDR3 region is CASSPTGGANEKLFF. The CDR3 nucleotides read TGTGCCAGCAGTCCCACAGGGGGCGCGAATGAAAAACTGTTTTTT.

CDR3 sequence (DNA): TGTGCCAGCCTCGCTCAGGGCGATACGCAGTATTTT. Protein: CASLAQGDTQYF. The chain joins TRBV25-1 to TRBJ2-3; tentative D call: TRBD1 (5 bases). V was clipped by 8 bases and J by 6 bases, with 12 bases between them. CDR1 MGHDK and CDR2 SYGVNS come from the germline V gene. The CDR3 loop spans 12 amino acids.

Only a few counts were recorded for this clonotype. The gene calls are TRBV6-5 and TRBJ2-7, with D possibly being TRBD1 or TRBD2 (5 bases each). Germline V gives CDR1 MNHEY, CDR2 SVGAGI. This CDR3 is built from 13 residues. V was clipped by 6 bases and J by 5 bases, with 14 bases between them. In DNA form, the CDR3 reads TGTGCCAGCAGCCCTGCAGGGCGGGACGAGCAGTACTTC. Its protein is CASSPAGRDEQYF.